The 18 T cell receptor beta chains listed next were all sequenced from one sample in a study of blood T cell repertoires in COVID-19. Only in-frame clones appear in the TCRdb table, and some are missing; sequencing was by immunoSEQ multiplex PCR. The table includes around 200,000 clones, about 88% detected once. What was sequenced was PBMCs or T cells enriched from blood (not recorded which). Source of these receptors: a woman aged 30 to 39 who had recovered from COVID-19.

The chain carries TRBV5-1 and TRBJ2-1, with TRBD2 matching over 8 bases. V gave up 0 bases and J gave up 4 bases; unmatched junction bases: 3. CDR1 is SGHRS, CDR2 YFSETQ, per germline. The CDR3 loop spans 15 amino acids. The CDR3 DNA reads TGCGCCAGCAGCTTGGCAGCGGGAGTATACAATGAGCAGTTCTTC. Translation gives CASSLAAGVYNEQFF.

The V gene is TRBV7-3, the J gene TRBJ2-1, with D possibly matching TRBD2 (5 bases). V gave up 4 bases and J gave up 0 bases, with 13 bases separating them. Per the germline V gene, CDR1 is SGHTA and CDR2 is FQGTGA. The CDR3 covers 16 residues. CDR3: CASSYSALSSYNEQFF. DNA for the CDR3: TGTGCCAGCAGCTATAGCGCCCTGAGCTCCTACAATGAGCAGTTCTTC.

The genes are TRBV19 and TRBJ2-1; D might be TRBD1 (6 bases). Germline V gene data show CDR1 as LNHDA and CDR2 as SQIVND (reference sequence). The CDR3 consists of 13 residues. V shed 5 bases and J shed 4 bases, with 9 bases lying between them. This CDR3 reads CASSLGTYNEQFF. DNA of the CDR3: TGTGCCAGTAGTCTTGGGACATACAATGAGCAGTTCTTC.

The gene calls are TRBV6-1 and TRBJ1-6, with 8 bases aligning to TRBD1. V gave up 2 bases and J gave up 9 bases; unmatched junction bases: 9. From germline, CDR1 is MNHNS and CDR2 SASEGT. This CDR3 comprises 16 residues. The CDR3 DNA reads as TGTGCCAGCAGTGAACTCTTCGGACAGGGAAGTTCACCCCTCCACTTT. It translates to CASSELFGQGSSPLHF.

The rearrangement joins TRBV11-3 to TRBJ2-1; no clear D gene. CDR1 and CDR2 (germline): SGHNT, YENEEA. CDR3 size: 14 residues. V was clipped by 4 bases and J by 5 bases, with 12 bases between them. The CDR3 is CASSSRSRNNEQFF. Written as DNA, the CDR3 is TGTGCCAGCAGCTCGCGTAGCAGAAACAATGAGCAGTTCTTC.

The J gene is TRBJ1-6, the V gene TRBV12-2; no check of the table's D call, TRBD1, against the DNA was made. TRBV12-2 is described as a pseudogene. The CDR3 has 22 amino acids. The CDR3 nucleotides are TGTGCAAGTCGCCCAAGACCAGAGGGGGGACAGTCCCCTTACTCCTATAATTCACCCCTCCACTTT. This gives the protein CASRPRPEGGQSPYSYNSPLHF.

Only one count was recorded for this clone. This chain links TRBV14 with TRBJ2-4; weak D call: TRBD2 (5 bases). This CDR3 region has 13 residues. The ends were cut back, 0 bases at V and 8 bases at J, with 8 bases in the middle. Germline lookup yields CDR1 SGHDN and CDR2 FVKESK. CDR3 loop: CASSQDSRDIQYF. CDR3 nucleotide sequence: TGTGCCAGCAGCCAAGATTCGAGGGACATTCAGTACTTC. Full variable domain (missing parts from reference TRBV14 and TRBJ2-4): EAGVTQFPSHSVIEKGQTVTLRCDPISGHDNLYWYRRVMGKEIKFLLHFVKESKQDESGMPNNRFLAERTGGTYSTLKVQPAELEDSGVYFCASSQDSRDIQYFGAGTRLSVL.

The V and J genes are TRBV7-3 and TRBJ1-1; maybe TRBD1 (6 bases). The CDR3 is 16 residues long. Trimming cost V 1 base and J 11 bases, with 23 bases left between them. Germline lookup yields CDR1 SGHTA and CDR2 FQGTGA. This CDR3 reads CASSLRGGAPGLEAFF. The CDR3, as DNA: TGTGCCAGCAGCTTAAGAGGGGGGGCTCCCGGGTTGGAGGCTTTCTTT.

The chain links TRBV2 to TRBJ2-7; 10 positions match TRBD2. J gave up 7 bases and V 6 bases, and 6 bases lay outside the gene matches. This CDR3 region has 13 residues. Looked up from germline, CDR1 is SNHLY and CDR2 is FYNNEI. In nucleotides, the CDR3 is TGTGCCAGCAGCGTAGTACTAGCGGGGGAGCAGTACGTC. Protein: CASSVVLAGEQYV.

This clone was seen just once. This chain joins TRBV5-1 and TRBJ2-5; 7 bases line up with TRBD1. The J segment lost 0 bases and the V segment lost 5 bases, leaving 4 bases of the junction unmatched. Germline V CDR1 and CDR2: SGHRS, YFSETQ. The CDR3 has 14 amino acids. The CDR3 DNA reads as TGCGCCAGCAGTTACGGACAGGACCAAGAGACCCAGTACTTC. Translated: CASSYGQDQETQYF. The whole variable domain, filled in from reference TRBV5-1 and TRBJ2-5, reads KAGVTQTPRYLIKTRGQQVTLSCSPISGHRSVSWYQQTPGQGLQFLFEYFSETQRNKGNFPGRFSGRQFSNSRSEMNVSTLELGDSALYLCASSYGQDQETQYFGPGTRLLVL.

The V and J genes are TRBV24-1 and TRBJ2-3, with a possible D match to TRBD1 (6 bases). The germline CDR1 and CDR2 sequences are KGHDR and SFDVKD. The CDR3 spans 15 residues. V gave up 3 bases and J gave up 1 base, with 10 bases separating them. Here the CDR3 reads CATSDQGKGTDTQYF. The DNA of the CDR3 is TGTGCCACCAGTGATCAGGGGAAGGGCACAGATACGCAGTATTTT.

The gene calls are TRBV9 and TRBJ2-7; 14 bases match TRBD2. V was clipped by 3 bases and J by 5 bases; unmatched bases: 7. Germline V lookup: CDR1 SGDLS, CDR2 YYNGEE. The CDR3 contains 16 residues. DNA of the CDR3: TGTGCCAGCAGCGCGGGACTAGCGGGAGCCACCCACGAGCAGTACTTC. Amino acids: CASSAGLAGATHEQYF.

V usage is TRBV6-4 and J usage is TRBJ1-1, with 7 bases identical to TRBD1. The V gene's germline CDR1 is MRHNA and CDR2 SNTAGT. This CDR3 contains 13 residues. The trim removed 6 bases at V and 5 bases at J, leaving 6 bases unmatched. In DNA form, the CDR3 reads TGTGCCAGCAGGACAGGGTTGGGGACTGAAGCTTTCTTT. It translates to CASRTGLGTEAFF.

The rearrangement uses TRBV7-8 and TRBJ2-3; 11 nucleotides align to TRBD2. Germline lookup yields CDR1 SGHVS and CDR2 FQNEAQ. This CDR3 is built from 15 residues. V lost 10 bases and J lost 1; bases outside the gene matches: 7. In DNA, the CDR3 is TGTGCCACCCACCGGGGACTAGCGGGCACAGATACGCAGTATTTT. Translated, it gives CATHRGLAGTDTQYF. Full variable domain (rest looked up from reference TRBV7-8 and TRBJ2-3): GAGVSQSPRYKVAKRGQDVALRCDPISGHVSLFWYQQALGQGPEFLTYFQNEAQLDKSGLPSDRFFAERPEGSVSTLKIQRTQQEDSAVYLCATHRGLAGTDTQYFGPGTRLTVL.

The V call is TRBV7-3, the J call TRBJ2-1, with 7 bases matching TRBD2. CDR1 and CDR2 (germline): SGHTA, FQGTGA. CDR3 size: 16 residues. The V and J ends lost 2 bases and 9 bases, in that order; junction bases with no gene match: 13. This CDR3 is CASSLDAFFIAGEQFF. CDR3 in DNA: TGTGCCAGCAGCTTAGACGCGTTTTTTATAGCGGGTGAGCAGTTCTTC. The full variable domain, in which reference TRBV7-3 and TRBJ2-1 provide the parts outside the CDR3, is GAGVSQTPSNKVTEKGKYVELRCDPISGHTALYWYRQSLGQGPEFLIYFQGTGAADDSGLPNDRFFAVRPEGSVSTLKIQRTERGDSAVYLCASSLDAFFIAGEQFFGPGTRLTVL.

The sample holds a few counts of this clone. CDR3 nucleotide sequence: TGCGCCAGCAGCCAGGACACGAACACTGAAGCTTTCTTT. Amino acid sequence: CASSQDTNTEAFF. The chain employs TRBV5-1 and TRBJ1-1, with D perhaps TRBD1 (5 bases). The CDR3 sequence is 13 residues long. Per germline, CDR1 SGHRS and CDR2 YFSETQ. Trimming shortened V by 4 bases and J by 1 base, and 8 bases separated the two germline ends.

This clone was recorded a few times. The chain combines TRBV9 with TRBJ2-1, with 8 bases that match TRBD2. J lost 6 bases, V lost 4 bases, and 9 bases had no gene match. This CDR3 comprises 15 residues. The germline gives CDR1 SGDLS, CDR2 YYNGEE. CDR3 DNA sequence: TGTGCCAGCAGCTCGACCGTCGGACTAGCCAATGAGCAGTTCTTC. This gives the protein CASSSTVGLANEQFF. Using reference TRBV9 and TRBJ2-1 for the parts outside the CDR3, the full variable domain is DSGVTQTPKHLITATGQRVTLRCSPRSGDLSVYWYQQSLDQGLQFLIQYYNGEERAKGNILERFSAQQFPDLHSELNLSSLELGDSALYFCASSSTVGLANEQFFGPGTRLTVL.

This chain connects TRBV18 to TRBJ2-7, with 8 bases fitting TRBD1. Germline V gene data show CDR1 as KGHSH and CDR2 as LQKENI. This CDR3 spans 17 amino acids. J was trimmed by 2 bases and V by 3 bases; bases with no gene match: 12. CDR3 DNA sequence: TGTGCCAGCTCACCCTCTGGACAGGGTTTAATCCCCTACGAGCAGTACTTC. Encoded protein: CASSPSGQGLIPYEQYF. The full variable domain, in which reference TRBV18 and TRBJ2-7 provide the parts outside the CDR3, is NAGVMQNPRHLVRRRGQEARLRCSPMKGHSHVYWYRQLPEEGLKFMVYLQKENIIDESGMPKERFSAEFPKEGPSILRIQQVVRGDSAAYFCASSPSGQGLIPYEQYFGPGTRLTVT.